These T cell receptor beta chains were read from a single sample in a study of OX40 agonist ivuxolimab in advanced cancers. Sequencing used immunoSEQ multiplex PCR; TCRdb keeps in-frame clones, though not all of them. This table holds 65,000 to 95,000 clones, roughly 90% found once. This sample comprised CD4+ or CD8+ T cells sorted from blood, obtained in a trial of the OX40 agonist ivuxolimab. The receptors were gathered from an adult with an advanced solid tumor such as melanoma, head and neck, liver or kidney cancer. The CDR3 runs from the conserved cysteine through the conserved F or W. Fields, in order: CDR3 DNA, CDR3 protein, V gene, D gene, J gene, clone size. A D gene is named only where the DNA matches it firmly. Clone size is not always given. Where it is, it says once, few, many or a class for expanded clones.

TGTGCCACCAGCAGAGATCGGAGGCAAGTAGCCTTC | CATSRDRRQVAF | TRBV15 | - | TRBJ2-7 | -
TGTGCCAGCTCACCACAGGCTACAGGCCTCGAGCAGTACTTC | CASSPQATGLEQYF | TRBV18 | - | TRBJ2-7 | -
TGTGCCAGCAGTTACGAGGGGGGCAATCAGCCCCAGCATTTT | CASSYEGGNQPQHF | TRBV6-6 | - | TRBJ1-5 | -
TGTGCCAGCAGTTTAGTTGTTCGGGAAGAAAAACTGTTTTTT | CASSLVVREEKLFF | TRBV6-1 | - | TRBJ1-4 | few
TGTGCCTGGAGGGACTGGGGGTCGGACAATGAGCAGTTCTTC | CAWRDWGSDNEQFF | TRBV30 | - | TRBJ2-1 | -
TGTGCCAGCAGTTATCAGGGAGAGCTGTACGGGGAGCTGTTTTTT | CASSYQGELYGELFF | TRBV6-5 | - | TRBJ2-2 | -
TGTGCCAGCAGCTCCCATGGGGCCTCTGGGGCCAACGTCCTGACTTTC | CASSSHGASGANVLTF | TRBV5-4 | - | TRBJ2-6 | -
TGTGCCAGCAGCCCGCCGGGACTAGCGGGAGGGATCAATGAGCAGTTCTTC | CASSPPGLAGGINEQFF | TRBV7-3 | TRBD2 | TRBJ2-1 | -
TGTGCCAGCAGCACTCGAGGACTAGCGGGGCACACAGATACGCAGTATTTT | CASSTRGLAGHTDTQYF | TRBV7-2 | TRBD2 | TRBJ2-3 | -
TGTGCCAGCAGCTTAAGGCGGGAGGTTTCCTACAATGAGCAGTTCTTC | CASSLRREVSYNEQFF | TRBV7-3 | TRBD2 | TRBJ2-1 | -
TGTGCCAGCAGCCAGACTAGCGGGAGGGTCGAGCAGTACTTC | CASSQTSGRVEQYF | TRBV5-4 | TRBD2 | TRBJ2-7 | -
TGTGCCAGCAGCCCGCATCAGGGGAGGGACACTGAAGCTTTCTTT | CASSPHQGRDTEAFF | TRBV7-2 | - | TRBJ1-1 | -
TGCGCCAGCAGCTTGGGGCTGGCTGGAAACACCATATATTTT | CASSLGLAGNTIYF | TRBV5-1 | - | TRBJ1-3 | -
TGTGCCAGCAGCTTGGGGCCCGTTACAGGGGGCGTGAACACTGAAGCTTTCTTT | CASSLGPVTGGVNTEAFF | TRBV5-4 | TRBD1 | TRBJ1-1 | -
TGTGCCAGCAGCGTCGGGACAGCCGTTAACTATGGCTACACCTTC | CASSVGTAVNYGYTF | TRBV9 | TRBD1 | TRBJ1-2 | few
TGTGCCAGCAGCCAAGGGACTAGTATGAATGAGCAGTTCTTC | CASSQGTSMNEQFF | TRBV4-2 | TRBD2 | TRBJ2-1 | -
TGTGCCAGCGAGCGGACTAGCGGTTACAATGAGCAGTTCTTC | CASERTSGYNEQFF | TRBV19 | TRBD2 | TRBJ2-1 | -
TGTGCCAGCAGCCCCGTGGGGGCTGGAAACACCATATATTTT | CASSPVGAGNTIYF | TRBV5-6 | - | TRBJ1-3 | -
TGTGCCAGCAGCCCGACGGGAGGCACTGAAGCTTTCTTT | CASSPTGGTEAFF | TRBV14 | - | TRBJ1-1 | -
TGTGCCAGCAGCACTCACTCGGTAGCGGGAGCTAGCTCCTACGAGCAGTACTTC | CASSTHSVAGASSYEQYF | TRBV13 | TRBD2 | TRBJ2-7 | -
TGTGCCAGTAGGGGAGGCGGCCTCGGGAACTATGGCTACACCTTC | CASRGGGLGNYGYTF | TRBV19 | - | TRBJ1-2 | -
TGTGCCAGCAGCCCCCGATCCGGGGAGCTGTTTTTT | CASSPRSGELFF | TRBV9 | - | TRBJ2-2 | -
TGTGCCAGCAGTACCCGGACTAGCGGGAGTATGGGCTACGAGCAGTACTTC | CASSTRTSGSMGYEQYF | TRBV27 | TRBD2 | TRBJ2-7 | -
TGTGCCAGCATCAAAGGACAGTCCTTTTCGATGAACACTGAAGCTTTCTTT | CASIKGQSFSMNTEAFF | TRBV7-9 | - | TRBJ1-1 | -
TGTGCCACCAGCAGGGACAGAGACTACGAGCAGTACTTC | CATSRDRDYEQYF | TRBV15 | - | TRBJ2-7 | -
TGTGCCAGCAGTGAAGCCCGGGTGGAGGGACTAACTGAAGCTTTCTTT | CASSEARVEGLTEAFF | TRBV2 | - | TRBJ1-1 | -
TGTGCCAGCAGCTGGGTCAACAGGGGTTTTTCCAATGAGCAGTTCTTC | CASSWVNRGFSNEQFF | TRBV5-6 | TRBD1 | TRBJ2-1 | -
TGTGCCAGCAGTCAATACGACACCAACACCGGGGAGCTGTTTTTT | CASSQYDTNTGELFF | TRBV11-1 | - | TRBJ2-2 | -
TGTGCCAGCAGTTTGAGGGGTGGGTGGGACACCGGGGAGCTGTTTTTT | CASSLRGGWDTGELFF | TRBV27 | - | TRBJ2-2 | -
TGTGCCAGCAGCCCGGGACATCCTCATGGCTACACCTTC | CASSPGHPHGYTF | TRBV11-3 | - | TRBJ1-2 | -
TGTGCCAGCAGCCCGGGGGGTACGCAGTATTTT | CASSPGGTQYF | TRBV7-3 | TRBD2 | TRBJ2-3 | -
TGTGCCAGCTCCTATTTTAGCGGGAGTGGAGAGACCCAGTACTTC | CASSYFSGSGETQYF | TRBV7-8 | TRBD2 | TRBJ2-5 | -
TGTGCCAGCAGTACTGGACAGGGGAAGAACGAGCAGTACTTC | CASSTGQGKNEQYF | TRBV9 | TRBD1 | TRBJ2-7 | -
TGTGCCAGTAGTATAGGACAGGGCGGCAATCAGCCCCAGCATTTT | CASSIGQGGNQPQHF | TRBV19 | TRBD1 | TRBJ1-5 | -
TGTGCCAGCTCACCGGACAATGGCAATCAGCCCCAGCATTTT | CASSPDNGNQPQHF | TRBV18 | - | TRBJ1-5 | -
TGTGCCAGCAGCCCTCGGGGGAGGGGGCAAAGATCGGAGTTCTTC | CASSPRGRGQRSEFF | TRBV5-6 | - | TRBJ2-1 | -
TGTGCCAGCAGCTTCAATACCGGAACGCAGTATTTT | CASSFNTGTQYF | TRBV5-4 | - | TRBJ2-3 | -
TGTGCCAGCAGCCCTCGGGAGGGGTACAATGAGCAGTTCTTC | CASSPREGYNEQFF | TRBV27 | TRBD2 | TRBJ2-1 | -
TGTGCCAGCAGCTTTGATCCCTACACCGGGGAGCTGTTTTTT | CASSFDPYTGELFF | TRBV7-2 | - | TRBJ2-2 | -
TGTGCCAGCTCACCGACAGGGGGCCTGAACGAGCAGTACTTC | CASSPTGGLNEQYF | TRBV18 | TRBD1 | TRBJ2-7 | -
TGTGCCAGCAGCGACCTTGGTGGGGAGCTGTTTTTT | CASSDLGGELFF | TRBV7-3 | - | TRBJ2-2 | once
TGTGCCAGCAGCTTAGGGAGACTAGCGGGTACCTACGAGCAGTACTTC | CASSLGRLAGTYEQYF | TRBV11-1 | TRBD2 | TRBJ2-7 | -
TGTGCCAGCAGCCAAGCGCTAGCGGGGTCCTACGAGCAGTACTTC | CASSQALAGSYEQYF | TRBV4-2 | TRBD2 | TRBJ2-7 | -
TGTGCCAGCAGCCGGACAGGGGAACGGACCCAGTACTTC | CASSRTGERTQYF | TRBV7-6 | TRBD1 | TRBJ2-5 | -
TGTGCCTGGAGTGGAGGAGGTGAGCAGTACTTC | CAWSGGGEQYF | TRBV30 | - | TRBJ2-7 | -
TGTGCCTCCAAGGGCGCAGCGTTGGAAGGGGGCTATGGCTACACCTTC | CASKGAALEGGYGYTF | TRBV10-3 | - | TRBJ1-2 | -
TGTGCCAGCAGCTTGCTCGTGGCTGAGCAGTTCTTC | CASSLLVAEQFF | TRBV5-6 | - | TRBJ2-1 | -
TGCGCCAGCAGCTCGGGGGCAGCTAGCACAGATACGCAGTATTTT | CASSSGAASTDTQYF | TRBV5-1 | - | TRBJ2-3 | -
TGTGCCAGCAGTTACTCTGGGACAGGGGGCACTGAAGCTTTCTTT | CASSYSGTGGTEAFF | TRBV6-6 | TRBD1 | TRBJ1-1 | -
TGTGCCAGCACCTTCCGGGGCTTTTACTCCTACAATGAGCAGTTCTTC | CASTFRGFYSYNEQFF | TRBV7-9 | - | TRBJ2-1 | -
TGTGCCAGCAGCACCGGGACTAGCGGGGGAAACACAGATACGCAGTATTTT | CASSTGTSGGNTDTQYF | TRBV11-3 | TRBD2 | TRBJ2-3 | once
TGTGCCAGCAGCGCCGGTAGGGGAGTCGGCACAGATACGCAGTATTTT | CASSAGRGVGTDTQYF | TRBV2 | - | TRBJ2-3 | -
TGTGCCTGGAGTTCCGGCTCCCTCCTGGCCATATATTTT | CAWSSGSLLAIYF | TRBV30 | - | TRBJ1-3 | -
TGTGCCAGCAGTGAAATATTACTTAACACCGGGGAGCTGTTTTTT | CASSEILLNTGELFF | TRBV6-1 | - | TRBJ2-2 | -
TGTGCCAGCAGCTTTCGAGGACTAGCGGGAGGGGGAGCCTACAATGAGCAGTTCTTC | CASSFRGLAGGGAYNEQFF | TRBV11-3 | TRBD2 | TRBJ2-1 | -
TGTGCCAGCAGCCGGGACAGTGAAGAGACCCAGTACTTC | CASSRDSEETQYF | TRBV11-1 | TRBD1 | TRBJ2-5 | -
TGCGCCAGCAGCTTGGGGACTAGCGAAATCTACGAGCAGTACTTC | CASSLGTSEIYEQYF | TRBV5-1 | TRBD2 | TRBJ2-7 | -
TGTGCCACCAAAGGCCAAGCGGGGAGCACAGATACGCAGTATTTT | CATKGQAGSTDTQYF | TRBV19 | TRBD2 | TRBJ2-3 | -
TGTGCCAGCAGCTGGGGACTAGCGGGAGATACGCAGTATTTT | CASSWGLAGDTQYF | TRBV7-2 | TRBD2 | TRBJ2-3 | -
TGTGCCAGCAGCGACGGAGGTGGGAGAGGAAACACTGAAGCTTTCTTT | CASSDGGGRGNTEAFF | TRBV6-6 | - | TRBJ1-1 | -